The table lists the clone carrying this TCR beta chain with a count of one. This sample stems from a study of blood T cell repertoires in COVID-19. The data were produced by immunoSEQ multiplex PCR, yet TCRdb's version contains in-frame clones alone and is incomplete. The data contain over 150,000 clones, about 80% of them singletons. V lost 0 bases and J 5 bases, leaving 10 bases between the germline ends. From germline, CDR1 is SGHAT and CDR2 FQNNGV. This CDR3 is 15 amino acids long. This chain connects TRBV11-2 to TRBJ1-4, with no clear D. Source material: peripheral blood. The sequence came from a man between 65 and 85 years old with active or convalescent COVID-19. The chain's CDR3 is CASSLEARRNEKLFF. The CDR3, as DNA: TGTGCCAGCAGCTTAGAGGCCAGAAGAAATGAAAAACTGTTTTTT.